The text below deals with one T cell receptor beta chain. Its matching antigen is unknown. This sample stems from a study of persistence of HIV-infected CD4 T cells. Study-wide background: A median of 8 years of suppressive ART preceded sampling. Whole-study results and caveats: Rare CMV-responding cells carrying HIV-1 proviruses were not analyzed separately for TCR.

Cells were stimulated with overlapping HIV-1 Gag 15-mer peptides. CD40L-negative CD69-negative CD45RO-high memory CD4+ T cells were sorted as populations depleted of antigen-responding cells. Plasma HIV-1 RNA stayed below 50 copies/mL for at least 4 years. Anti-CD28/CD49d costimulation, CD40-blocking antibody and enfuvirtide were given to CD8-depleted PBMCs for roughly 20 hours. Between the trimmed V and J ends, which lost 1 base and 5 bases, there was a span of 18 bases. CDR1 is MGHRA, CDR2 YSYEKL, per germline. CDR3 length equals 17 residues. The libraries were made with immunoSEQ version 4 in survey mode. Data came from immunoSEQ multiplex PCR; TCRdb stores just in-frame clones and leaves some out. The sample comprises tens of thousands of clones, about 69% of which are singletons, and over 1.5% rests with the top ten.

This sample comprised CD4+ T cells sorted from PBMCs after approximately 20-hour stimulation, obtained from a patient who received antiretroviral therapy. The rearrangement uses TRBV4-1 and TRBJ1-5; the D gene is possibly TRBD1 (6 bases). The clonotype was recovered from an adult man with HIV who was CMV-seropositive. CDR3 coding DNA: TGCGCCAGCAGCCAAGCCTTCCTTTCGGACAGAGATCAGCCCCAGCATTTT. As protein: CASSQAFLSDRDQPQHF.